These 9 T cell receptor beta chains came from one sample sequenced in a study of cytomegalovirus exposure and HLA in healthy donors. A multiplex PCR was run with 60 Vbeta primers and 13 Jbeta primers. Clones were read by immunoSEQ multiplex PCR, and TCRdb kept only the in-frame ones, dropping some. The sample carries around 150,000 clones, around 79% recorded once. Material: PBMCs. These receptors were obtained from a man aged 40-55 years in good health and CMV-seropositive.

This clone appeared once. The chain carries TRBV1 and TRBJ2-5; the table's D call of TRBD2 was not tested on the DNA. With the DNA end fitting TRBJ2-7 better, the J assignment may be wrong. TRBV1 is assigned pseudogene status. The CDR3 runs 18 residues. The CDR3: CTSSWGLAGEGSLYEQYF. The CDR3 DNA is TGCACCAGCAGCTGGGGACTAGCGGGAGAGGGGTCTCTCTACGAGCAGTACTTC.

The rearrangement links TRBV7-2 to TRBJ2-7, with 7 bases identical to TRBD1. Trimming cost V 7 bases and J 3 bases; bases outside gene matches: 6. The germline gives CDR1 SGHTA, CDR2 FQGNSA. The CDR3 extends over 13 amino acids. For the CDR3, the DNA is TGTGCCAGCACGACAGGGCCGTTCTACGAGCAGTACTTC. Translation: CASTTGPFYEQYF.

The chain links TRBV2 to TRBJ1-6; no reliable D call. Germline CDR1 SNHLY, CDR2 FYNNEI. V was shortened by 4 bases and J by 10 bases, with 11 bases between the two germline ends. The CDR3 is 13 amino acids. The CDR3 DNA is TGTGCCAGCAGTGCTGAAGTTCAGTCACCCCTCCACTTT. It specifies CASSAEVQSPLHF.

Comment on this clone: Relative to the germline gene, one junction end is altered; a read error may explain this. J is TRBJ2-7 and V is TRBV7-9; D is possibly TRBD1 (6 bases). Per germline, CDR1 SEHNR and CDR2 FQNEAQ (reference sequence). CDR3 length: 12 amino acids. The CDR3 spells CSSTRTVYEQYF. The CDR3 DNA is TGTTCCAGCACCCGGACAGTTTACGAGCAGTACTTC.

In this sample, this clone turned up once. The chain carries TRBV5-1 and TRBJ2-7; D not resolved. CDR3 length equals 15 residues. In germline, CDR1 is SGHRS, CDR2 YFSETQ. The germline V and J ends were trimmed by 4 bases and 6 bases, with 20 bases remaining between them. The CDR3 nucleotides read TGCGCCAGCAGCCTCCTATCTGAACCGTCCGGCGAGCAGTACTTC. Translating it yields CASSLLSEPSGEQYF.

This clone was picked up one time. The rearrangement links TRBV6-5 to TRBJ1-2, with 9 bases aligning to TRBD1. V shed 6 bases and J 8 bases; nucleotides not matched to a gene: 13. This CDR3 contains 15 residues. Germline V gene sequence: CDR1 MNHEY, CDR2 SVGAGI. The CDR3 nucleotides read TGTGCCAGCAGGACTCCGGGACAGGGCAGGAAGGGCTACACCTTC. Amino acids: CASRTPGQGRKGYTF.

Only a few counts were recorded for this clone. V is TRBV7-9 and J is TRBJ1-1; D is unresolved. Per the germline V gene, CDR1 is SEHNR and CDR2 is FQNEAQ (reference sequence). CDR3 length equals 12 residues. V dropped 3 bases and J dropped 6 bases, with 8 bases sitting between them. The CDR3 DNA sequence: TGTGCCAGCAGCTTCTCCGGGGCTGAAGCTTTCTTT. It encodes CASSFSGAEAFF.

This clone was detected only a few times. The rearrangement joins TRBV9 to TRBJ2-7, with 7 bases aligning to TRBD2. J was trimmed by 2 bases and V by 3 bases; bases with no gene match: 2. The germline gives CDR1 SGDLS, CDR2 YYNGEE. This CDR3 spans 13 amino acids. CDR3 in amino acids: CASSAGTTYEQYF. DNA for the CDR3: TGTGCCAGCAGCGCCGGGACTACCTACGAGCAGTACTTC.

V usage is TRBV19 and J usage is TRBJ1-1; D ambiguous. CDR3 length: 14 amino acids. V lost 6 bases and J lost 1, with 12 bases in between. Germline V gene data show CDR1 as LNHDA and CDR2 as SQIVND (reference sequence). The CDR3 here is CASRVREGNTEAFF. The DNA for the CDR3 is TGTGCCAGTAGAGTGAGGGAGGGGAACACTGAAGCTTTCTTT. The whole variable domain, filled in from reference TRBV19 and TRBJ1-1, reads DGGITQSPKYLFRKEGQNVTLSCEQNLNHDAMYWYRQDPGQGLRLIYYSQIVNDFQKGDIAEGYSVSREKKESFPLTVTSAQKNPTAFYLCASRVREGNTEAFFGQGTRLTVV.